The 15 T cell receptor beta chains below were found in one sample sequenced in a study of Ad26.COV2.S vaccination and SARS-CoV-2 variants. Treatment given: around 19 received Ad26.COV2.S at low or high dose, single or two shots; 5 received placebo; per-sample allocation not given. Collection of the samples took place on day 63 after the first injection of vaccine or placebo. Data came from immunoSEQ multiplex PCR; TCRdb stores just in-frame clones and leaves some out. The sample contains around 250,000 clones, more than 70% of which appear only once. Here the sequenced sample was peripheral blood, taken in a trial of Ad26.COV2.S vaccine versus placebo. These receptors all come from a person aged 18-60 years who received the Ad26.COV2.S COVID-19 vaccine or a placebo.

In this sample, this clone turned up a few times. The genes are TRBV4-1 and TRBJ1-6; 8 bases fit TRBD1. This CDR3 has 17 amino acids. In germline, CDR1 is MGHRA, CDR2 YSYEKL. The V segment lost 0 bases and the J segment 7 bases; nucleotides outside the gene matches: 8. The CDR3 nucleotides are TGCGCCAGCAGCCAAGAGGGGAGGACAGGGCCAAATTCACCCCTCCACTTT. It yields the protein CASSQEGRTGPNSPLHF.

The rearrangement links TRBV29-1 to TRBJ2-7; TRBD1 matches at 8 bases. CDR1 and CDR2 from the germline V gene are SQVTM and ANQGSEA. This CDR3 has 14 amino acids. The junction had 10 bases not matched to a gene; V was cut back by 5 bases and J by 4 bases. The CDR3 is CSVFNPGQEYEQYF. DNA of the CDR3: TGCAGCGTTTTTAATCCGGGACAGGAATACGAGCAGTACTTC.

This chain joins TRBV6-5 and TRBJ1-1, with no clear D. Looked up from germline, CDR1 is MNHEY and CDR2 is SVGAGI. The CDR3 is made up of 11 amino acids. V lost 8 bases and J lost 11, with 15 bases in between. The CDR3 loop reads CASEPGLSAFF. DNA of the CDR3: TGTGCCAGCGAACCGGGTCTCTCTGCTTTCTTT.

This chain links TRBV18 with TRBJ2-7; TRBD1 is a possible D gene (6 bases). The V gene lost 3 bases and the J gene lost 5 bases, with 11 bases spanning the gap. This CDR3 comprises 13 residues. CDR1 and CDR2 (germline): KGHSH, LQKENI. The CDR3 DNA follows: TGTGCCAGCTCACCGGACAGTCTCCACGAGCAGTACTTC. Its translation: CASSPDSLHEQYF. The whole variable domain, remainder taken from reference TRBV18 and TRBJ2-7, is NAGVMQNPRHLVRRRGQEARLRCSPMKGHSHVYWYRQLPEEGLKFMVYLQKENIIDESGMPKERFSAEFPKEGPSILRIQQVVRGDSAAYFCASSPDSLHEQYFGPGTRLTVT.

The V gene is TRBV20-1, the J gene TRBJ2-1; the D is unclear. Per the germline V gene, CDR1 is DFQATT and CDR2 is SNEGSKA (reference sequence). CDR3 length equals 9 residues. Trimming pared 5 bases from V and 11 bases from J, leaving 7 bases between. CDR3 region: CSAHAKQFF. CDR3 DNA: TGCAGTGCTCATGCAAAGCAGTTCTTC.

The chain joins TRBV19 to TRBJ1-5, with a possible D match to TRBD1 (5 bases). The V gene lost 6 bases and the J gene lost 7 bases, with 19 bases spanning the gap. Germline V gene lookup returns CDR1 LNHDA and CDR2 SQIVND (reference sequence). There are 15 residues in the CDR3. In DNA form, the CDR3 reads TGTGCCAGTAGCGACCCCCGGGGAGGGGCCCAGCCCCAGCATTTT. It translates to CASSDPRGGAQPQHF.

The rearrangement uses TRBV4-1 and TRBJ1-6; 8 positions match TRBD1. CDR3 length equals 15 residues. Germline assignment: CDR1 MGHRA and CDR2 YSYEKL. The junction had 5 bases not matched to a gene; V was cut back by 1 base and J by 9 bases. DNA for the CDR3: TGCGCCAGCAGCCAAGGTCTGACAGGGGCTTCACCCCTCCACTTT. Amino acids: CASSQGLTGASPLHF.

The sample holds a few counts of this clone. V and J are TRBV2 and TRBJ1-4; D perhaps matches TRBD1 (5 bases). CDR1 SNHLY and CDR2 FYNNEI come from the germline V gene. The CDR3 consists of 16 residues. V lost 6 bases, J lost 3 bases, and 17 bases lay in between. The CDR3 is CASSLEWAGPNEKLFF. The CDR3 DNA sequence: TGTGCCAGCAGCCTTGAATGGGCAGGGCCTAATGAAAAACTGTTTTTT.

The CDR3 nucleotides read TGTGCCAGCAGTCGGACAGGAACCTACGAGCAGTACTTC. It codes for CASSRTGTYEQYF. The genes are TRBV28 and TRBJ2-7, with TRBD1 identical over 7 bases. V was clipped by 5 bases and J by 2 bases; unmatched bases: 3. The germline CDR1 and CDR2 sequences are MDHEN and SYDVKM. The CDR3 is made up of 13 amino acids.

This chain uses TRBV5-1 with TRBJ2-3; the D gene is possibly TRBD1 (6 bases). The CDR3 has 15 amino acids. Trimming left V 4 bases short and J 0 bases short, with 12 bases between. Per the germline V gene, CDR1 is SGHRS and CDR2 is YFSETQ. This chain's CDR3 is CASSPDSSSTDTQYF. Here the CDR3 DNA reads TGCGCCAGCAGCCCGGACAGTTCTAGCACAGATACGCAGTATTTT.

The V and J genes are TRBV11-2 and TRBJ2-5; D is unclear. CDR3 length: 14 amino acids. Trimming took 4 bases from V and 3 from J, leaving 12 bases between them. From germline, CDR1 is SGHAT and CDR2 FQNNGV. CDR3: CASSSLGRKETQYF. CDR3 nucleotides: TGTGCCAGCAGCTCCCTCGGGCGGAAAGAGACCCAGTACTTC.

The chain carries TRBV7-2 and TRBJ2-5; 9 nucleotides agree with TRBD1. The junction had 9 bases not matched to a gene; V was cut back by 7 bases and J by 3 bases. The CDR3 consists of 15 residues. CDR1 and CDR2 (germline): SGHTA, FQGNSA. As DNA, the CDR3 is TGTGCCAGCAACCCCCGGACAGGGGTTAAAGAGACCCAGTACTTC. Its protein product is CASNPRTGVKETQYF.

J is TRBJ1-1 and V is TRBV6-4; D perhaps matches TRBD1 (6 bases). The germline CDR1 and CDR2 sequences are MRHNA and SNTAGT. The CDR3 contains 15 residues. Trimming removed 7 bases from V and 1 base from J, with 16 bases in between. CDR3 nucleotides: TGTGCCAGCACCGCCTGGGGGACACAGAACACTGAAGCTTTCTTT. Translation gives CASTAWGTQNTEAFF.

The rearrangement links TRBV7-2 to TRBJ1-6; a weak D match, TRBD1 (5 bases). Trimming cost V 4 bases and J 5 bases, with 9 bases left between them. Germline V gene data show CDR1 as SGHTA and CDR2 as FQGNSA. The CDR3 consists of 14 residues. The CDR3 region is CASSSGLNNSPLHF. As DNA, the CDR3 is TGTGCCAGCAGCTCGGGACTGAATAATTCACCCCTCCACTTT.

This clone was observed a single time. The genes are TRBV5-1 and TRBJ2-7; 7 bases are shared with TRBD2. The trim removed 3 bases at V and 2 bases at J, leaving 8 bases unmatched. The CDR3 consists of 15 residues. Per the germline V gene, CDR1 is SGHRS and CDR2 is YFSETQ. The CDR3 coding sequence is TGCGCCAGCAGCTCCACCGGGGGAGGGGCCTACGAGCAGTACTTC. It codes for CASSSTGGGAYEQYF.